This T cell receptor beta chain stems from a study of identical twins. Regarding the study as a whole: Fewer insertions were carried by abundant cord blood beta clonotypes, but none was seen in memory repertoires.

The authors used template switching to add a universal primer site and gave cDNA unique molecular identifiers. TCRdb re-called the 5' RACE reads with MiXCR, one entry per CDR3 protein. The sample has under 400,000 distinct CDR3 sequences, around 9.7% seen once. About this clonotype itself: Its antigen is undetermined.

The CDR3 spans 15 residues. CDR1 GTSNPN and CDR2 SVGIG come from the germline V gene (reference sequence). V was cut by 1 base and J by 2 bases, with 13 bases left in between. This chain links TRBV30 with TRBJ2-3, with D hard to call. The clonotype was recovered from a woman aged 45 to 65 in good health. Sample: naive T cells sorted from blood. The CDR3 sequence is CAWSARRPPTDTQYF. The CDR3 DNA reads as TGTGCCTGGAGTGCGCGGCGGCCCCCCACAGATACGCAGTATTTT.